The 3 T cell receptor beta chains listed next were all sequenced from one sample in a study of T cell responses to AZD1222 COVID-19 vaccine. Data came from immunoSEQ multiplex PCR; TCRdb stores just in-frame clones and leaves some out. This sample has about 150,000 clones, with about 90% found just once. This material consisted of peripheral blood, taken on day 0 of AZD1222 vaccination. These receptors all stem from an adult in good health.

The rearrangement uses TRBV5-4 and TRBJ1-2; no reliable D call. Trimming stripped 0 bases from V and 2 bases from J, with 11 bases between. Germline V CDR1 and CDR2: SGHNT, YYREEE (reference sequence). The CDR3 sequence is 15 residues long. The CDR3 here is CASSLEGSRNYGYTF. The CDR3 coding sequence is TGTGCCAGCAGCTTGGAGGGCAGTAGGAACTATGGCTACACCTTC.

The CDR3 DNA is TGTGCCAGCAGCTCCCCCGGGACCCAGCTCTATGGCTACACCTTC. Protein: CASSSPGTQLYGYTF. This sequence joins TRBV5-5 and TRBJ1-2, with D tentatively TRBD1 (5 bases). The V and J ends lost 3 bases and 4 bases respectively, with 16 bases between them. CDR1 is SGHKS and CDR2 is YYEKEE in the germline V gene (reference sequence). This CDR3 contains 15 residues.

The rearrangement uses TRBV5-1 and TRBJ1-2; a weak D match, TRBD1 (6 bases). The CDR3 contains 15 residues. Germline V CDR1 and CDR2: SGHRS, YFSETQ. Trimming stripped 4 bases from V and 1 base from J, with 14 bases between. The CDR3 DNA sequence: TGCGCCAGCAGCATTATACCGGACAGTAACTATGGCTACACCTTC. As protein: CASSIIPDSNYGYTF.